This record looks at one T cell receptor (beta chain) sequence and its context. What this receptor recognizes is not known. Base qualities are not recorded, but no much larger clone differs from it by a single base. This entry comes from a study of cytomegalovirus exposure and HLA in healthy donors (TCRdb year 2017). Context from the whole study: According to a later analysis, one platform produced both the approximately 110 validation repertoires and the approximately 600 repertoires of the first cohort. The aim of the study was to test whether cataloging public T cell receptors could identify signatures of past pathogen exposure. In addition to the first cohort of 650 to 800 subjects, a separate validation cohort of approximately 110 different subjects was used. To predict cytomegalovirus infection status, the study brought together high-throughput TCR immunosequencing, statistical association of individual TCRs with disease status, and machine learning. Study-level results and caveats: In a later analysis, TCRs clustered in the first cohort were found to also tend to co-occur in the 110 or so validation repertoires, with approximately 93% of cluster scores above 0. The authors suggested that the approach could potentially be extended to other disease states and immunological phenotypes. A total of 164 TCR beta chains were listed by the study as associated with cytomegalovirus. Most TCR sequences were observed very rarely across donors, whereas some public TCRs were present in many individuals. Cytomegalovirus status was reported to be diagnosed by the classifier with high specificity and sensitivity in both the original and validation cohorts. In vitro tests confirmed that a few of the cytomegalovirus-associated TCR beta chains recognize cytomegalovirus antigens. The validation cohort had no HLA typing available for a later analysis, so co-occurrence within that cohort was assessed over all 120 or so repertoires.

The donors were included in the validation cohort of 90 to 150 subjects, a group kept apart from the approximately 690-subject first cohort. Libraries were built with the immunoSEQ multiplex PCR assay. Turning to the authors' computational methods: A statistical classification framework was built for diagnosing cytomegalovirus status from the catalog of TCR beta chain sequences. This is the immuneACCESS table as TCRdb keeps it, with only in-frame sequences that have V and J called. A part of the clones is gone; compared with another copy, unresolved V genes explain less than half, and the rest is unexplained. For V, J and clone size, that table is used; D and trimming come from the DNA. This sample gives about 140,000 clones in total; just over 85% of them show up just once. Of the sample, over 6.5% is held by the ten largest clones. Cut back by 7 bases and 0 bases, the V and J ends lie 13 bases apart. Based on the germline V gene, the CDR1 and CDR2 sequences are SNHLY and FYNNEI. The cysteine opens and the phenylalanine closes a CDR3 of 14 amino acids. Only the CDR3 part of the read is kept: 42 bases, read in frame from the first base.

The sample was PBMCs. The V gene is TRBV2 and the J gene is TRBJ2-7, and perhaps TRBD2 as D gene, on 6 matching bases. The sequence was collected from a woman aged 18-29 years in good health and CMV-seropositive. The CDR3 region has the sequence CASTVADFSYEQYF. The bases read TGTGCCAGCACTGTAGCGGACTTCTCCTACGAGCAGTACTTC.